The sequence of this T cell receptor (beta chain) was determined in a study of vaccination and CD4 T cells after COVID-19. About the research overall: Six males and four females, two of them Hispanic, were enrolled as convalescents. The stimulus for the cells was overlapping spike peptides derived from SARS-CoV-2, HCoV-NL63, HCoV-OC43 and HCoV-229E.

Oncomine TCR Beta short-read sequencing was applied to DNA from cultured CD4+ T cells. TCRdb fed the PCR reads into MiXCR, producing one record per CDR3 protein. The sample lists 20,000 to 25,000 distinct CDR3 sequences; around 43% were seen once. Treatment specified: roughly 11-day PBMC culture with coronavirus spike peptide pools or control peptides (ViraFEST assay). CDR1 and CDR2 (germline): MNHEY, SVGAGI. The V and J ends lost 2 bases and 4 bases, in that order; junction bases with no gene match: 7. The CDR3 sequence is 15 residues long. This clonotype was counted between two and nine times. Its antigen is not identified.

Specimen: CD4+ T cells from blood, cultured in vitro. The chain carries TRBV6-5 and TRBJ1-1, with 7 nucleotides matching TRBD1. This clonotype was obtained from a human donor who had recovered from COVID-19. CDR3 DNA: TGTGCCAGCAGTTACGATAACAGGGGAGTCACTGAAGCTTTCTTT. Protein: CASSYDNRGVTEAFF.